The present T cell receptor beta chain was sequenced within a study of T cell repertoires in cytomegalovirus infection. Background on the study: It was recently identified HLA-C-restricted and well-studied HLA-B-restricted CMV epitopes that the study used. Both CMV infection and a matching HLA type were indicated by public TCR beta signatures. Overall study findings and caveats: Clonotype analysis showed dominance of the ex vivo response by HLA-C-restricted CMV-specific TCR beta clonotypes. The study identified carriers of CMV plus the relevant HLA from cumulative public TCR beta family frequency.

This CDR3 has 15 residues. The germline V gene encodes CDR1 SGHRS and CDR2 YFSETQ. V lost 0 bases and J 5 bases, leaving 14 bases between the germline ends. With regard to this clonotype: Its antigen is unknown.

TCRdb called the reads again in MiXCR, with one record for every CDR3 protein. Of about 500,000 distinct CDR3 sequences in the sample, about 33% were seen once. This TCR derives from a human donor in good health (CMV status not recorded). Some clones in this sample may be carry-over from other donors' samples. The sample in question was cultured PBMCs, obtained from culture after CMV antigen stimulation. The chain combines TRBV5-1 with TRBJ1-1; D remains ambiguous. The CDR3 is CASSLAMAGRTEAFF. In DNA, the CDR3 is TGCGCCAGCAGCTTGGCCATGGCGGGAAGGACTGAAGCTTTCTTT.